The 27 T cell receptor beta chains below were found in one sample sequenced in a study of Graves' ophthalmopathy and Graves' hyperthyroidism. Amplified TCR beta CDR3 regions were obtained using RNA transcripts as template. RT-PCR was first run with HTBI primers, then multiplex PCR in a second round. TCRdb analysed the multiplex PCR reads with MiXCR anew, one entry per CDR3 protein. Of 450,000 to 600,000 distinct CDR3 sequences in the sample, less than 40% were seen once. Sequencing used peripheral blood or thyroid tissue (not recorded which). The receptor set was obtained from an adult man with Graves' hyperthyroidism.

This clonotype was found many times. This rearrangement joins TRBV6-6 to TRBJ1-3; D is uncertain. Germline loops: CDR1 MNHNY, CDR2 SVGAGI (reference sequence). V lost 6 bases and J 0 bases, leaving 12 bases between the germline ends. This CDR3 contains 15 residues. CDR3 protein: CASSPDPFSGNTIYF. The CDR3, as DNA: TGTGCCAGCAGCCCAGACCCTTTCTCTGGAAACACCATATATTTT.

With respect to this clonotype: Germline is not matched at one junction end, which may reflect a read error. The rearrangement joins TRBV10-3 to TRBJ2-2, with 9 bases that match TRBD2. This CDR3 is 17 amino acids long. Per germline, CDR1 ENHRY and CDR2 SYGVKD. This chain's CDR3 is CAISKSGTSQIYGELFF. CDR3 bases: TGTGCCATCAGTAAGTCGGGGACTAGCCAGATATACGGGGAGCTGTTTTTT.

This clonotype has at least ten counts. The rearrangement joins TRBV20-1 to TRBJ1-6, with 9 bases lining up with TRBD1. CDR3 size: 17 residues. From germline, CDR1 is DFQATT and CDR2 SNEGSKA (reference sequence). The J segment lost 2 bases and the V segment lost 1 base, leaving 6 bases of the junction unmatched. Here the CDR3 reads CSARVGDRGTYNSPLHF. The DNA of the CDR3 is TGCAGTGCTAGAGTCGGCGACAGGGGGACCTATAATTCACCCCTCCACTTT.

In the case of this clonotype: A much more abundant neighbour one base away suggests this may be a read error. The CDR3 sequence is CASSQEGGTGGGQPQHF. The CDR3 DNA reads as TGTGCCAGCAGCCAAGAAGGTGGCACAGGGGGCGGGCAGCCCCAGCATTTT. V is TRBV7-9 and J is TRBJ1-5, with 9 bases that match TRBD1. CDR1 and CDR2 (germline): SEHNR, FQNEAQ (reference sequence). Unmatched junction bases numbered 15, after V lost 5 bases and J lost 7 bases. The CDR3 loop spans 17 amino acids.

This clonotype has ten or more counts. This sequence joins TRBV24-1 and TRBJ1-2, with 8 bases identical to TRBD1. CDR1 and CDR2 from the germline V gene are KGHDR and SFDVKD. The CDR3 has 15 residues. V shed 5 bases and J 4 bases; nucleotides not matched to a gene: 8. CDR3 region: CATSGMTGVSYGYTF. CDR3 bases: TGTGCCACCAGTGGGATGACAGGGGTTAGCTATGGCTACACCTTC.

V gene TRBV6-1 combines with J gene TRBJ1-2, with a tentative D call TRBD1 (5 bases). The CDR3 is 12 amino acids. CDR1 and CDR2 (germline): MNHNS, SASEGT. The CDR3 nucleotides are TGTGCGGGGCAGGCCCCTTTCTATGGCTACACCTTC. It is translated as CAGQAPFYGYTF.

About this clonotype itself: A much larger clone differs by one base, so this may be a read error. J is TRBJ1-5 and V is TRBV6-1; 10 nucleotides line up with TRBD1. This CDR3 region has 15 residues. Germline values: CDR1 MNHNS, CDR2 SASEGT. In DNA, the CDR3 is TGTGTCAGCAGTCAGAGGGACAGGGGAGGGCAGCCCCAGCATTTT. Translated, it gives CVSSQRDRGGQPQHF.

The gene calls are TRBV6-1 and TRBJ1-2; no reliable D call. CDR1 and CDR2 from the germline V gene are MNHNS and SASEGT. Trimming cost V 2 bases and J 8 bases, with 18 bases left between them. The CDR3 extends over 15 amino acids. The CDR3 here is CASSEYVLQSTGYTF. The CDR3 nucleotides read TGTGCCAGCAGTGAATATGTCCTCCAATCGACGGGCTACACCTTC.

This clonotype has ten or more counts. The chain is built from TRBV20-1 and TRBJ2-7; D ambiguous. V was trimmed by 1 base and J by 2 bases, leaving 12 bases between them. Germline CDR1 is DFQATT and CDR2 is SNEGSKA (reference sequence). This CDR3 comprises 14 residues. CDR3 loop: CSARGPAAAYEQYF. DNA for the CDR3: TGCAGTGCTAGAGGACCCGCGGCGGCCTACGAGCAGTACTTC.

This clonotype was recorded once. The junction shows a germline mismatch at one end, possibly a read error. The chain has TRBV7-9 and TRBJ1-2; no reliable D call. The CDR3 runs to 15 residues. Germline V lookup: CDR1 SEHNR, CDR2 FQNEAQ (reference sequence). The CDR3 nucleotides read TGCGCCAGCAGCCTCGGACTAGCGGCCTCCTACGGCTACACCTTC. It translates to CASSLGLAASYGYTF.

Only a few counts were recorded for this clonotype. The gene calls are TRBV9 and TRBJ1-2; the D gene is possibly TRBD1 (5 bases). The CDR3 consists of 15 residues. The V and J ends lost 0 bases and 6 bases respectively, with 15 bases between them. Germline CDR1 SGDLS, CDR2 YYNGEE. CDR3 sequence: CASSVAPSLGDGYTF. The CDR3 DNA sequence: TGTGCCAGCAGCGTAGCCCCCTCCTTGGGGGATGGCTACACCTTC.

This clonotype was observed many times. The CDR3 nucleotides read TGTGCCAGCAGCCAGGGGACGGAGCTAAATTCACCCCTCCACTTT. This sequence encodes CASSQGTELNSPLHF. This sequence joins TRBV4-2 and TRBJ1-6; a weak D match, TRBD1 (5 bases). The CDR3 is made up of 15 amino acids. The ends were cut back, 3 bases at V and 7 bases at J, with 13 bases in the middle. CDR1 and CDR2 (germline): LGHNA, YNFKEQ.

This sequence joins TRBV6-5 and TRBJ1-2; D is perhaps TRBD1 (5 bases). The V end was cut by 6 bases, the J end by 2 bases, with 13 bases between. The CDR3 runs to 14 residues. The germline CDR1 and CDR2 sequences are MNHEY and SVGAGI. CDR3 sequence reads: CASSPRDRNYGYTF. CDR3 bases: TGTGCCAGCAGCCCTCGGGACCGAAACTATGGCTACACCTTC.

The V and J genes are TRBV7-9 and TRBJ2-6; the match to TRBD2 covers 7 bases. V shed 5 bases, J shed 11 bases, and the junction held 9 bases outside the gene matches. The CDR3 length is 14 residues. Germline V gene sequence: CDR1 SEHNR, CDR2 FQNEAQ (reference sequence). In DNA form, the CDR3 reads TGTGCCAGCAGCGACTCGGCGGGGGTCTACGTCCTGACTTTC. Its protein is CASSDSAGVYVLTF.

Many counts were recorded for this clonotype. The chain combines TRBV29-1 with TRBJ2-5; TRBD1 matches 9 bases. Germline V CDR1 and CDR2: SQVTM, ANQGSEA. Trimming took 6 bases from V and 5 from J; bases not matched to a gene: 10. The CDR3 is 14 amino acids. CDR3: CSVGATGGWETQYF. The CDR3 bases are TGCAGCGTCGGAGCAACAGGGGGCTGGGAGACCCAGTACTTC.

A few counts support this clonotype. V gene TRBV4-1 combines with J gene TRBJ1-6, with D possibly being TRBD1 (5 bases). Trimming removed 4 bases from V and 7 bases from J, with 17 bases in between. Germline values: CDR1 MGHRA, CDR2 YSYEKL. The CDR3 has 16 residues. This chain's CDR3 is CASSPSPGTLNSPLHF. DNA for the CDR3: TGCGCCAGCAGCCCGAGCCCGGGGACGTTGAATTCACCCCTCCACTTT.

In this sample, this clonotype turned up a few times. The gene calls are TRBV24-1 and TRBJ2-1; D may match TRBD1 or TRBD2 (7 bases each). This CDR3 region has 16 residues. CDR1 and CDR2 (germline): KGHDR, SFDVKD. V gave up 2 bases and J gave up 10 bases, with 20 bases separating them. The DNA for the CDR3 is TGTGCCACCAGTGATTCGACAGGGACTACCGTAAGGGAGCAGTTCTTC. It translates to CATSDSTGTTVREQFF.

A word on this clonotype: It may be a read error: a sequence one base away is much more abundant. The chain's CDR3 is CATSSYFKTDHDSGNTIYF. In nucleotides, the CDR3 is TGTGCCACCAGCAGTTATTTCAAAACAGACCATGACTCTGGAAACACCATATATTTT. This rearrangement joins TRBV15 to TRBJ1-3; D gene uncertain. The germline CDR1 and CDR2 sequences are LNHNV and YYDKDF (reference sequence). The CDR3 loop spans 19 amino acids. V was trimmed by 3 bases and J by 0 bases, leaving 21 bases between them.

Note on this clonotype: One end of the junction is discordant with germline, which a read error may explain. The chain uses TRBV20-1 and TRBJ1-1, with D tentatively TRBD1 (6 bases). This CDR3 is 15 amino acids long. Per germline, CDR1 DFQATT and CDR2 SNEGSKA (reference sequence). The CDR3 is CSARDIQGLNTGAFF. CDR3 coding DNA: TGCAGTGCTAGAGATATTCAGGGGCTGAACACTGGAGCTTTCTTT.

This rearrangement joins TRBV7-3 to TRBJ2-7; D is possibly TRBD2 (7 bases). Germline V lookup: CDR1 SGHTA, CDR2 FQGTGA. Trimming removed 8 bases at V and 5 bases at J, with 25 bases between. The CDR3 contains 16 residues. DNA for the CDR3: TGTGCCAGCTCACTCGACGGGGGCGGGAGTCCCGACGAGCAGTACTTC. Its translation is CASSLDGGGSPDEQYF.

The gene calls are TRBV4-1 and TRBJ2-7; D unresolved. CDR1 is MGHRA and CDR2 is YSYEKL in the germline V gene. This CDR3 has 13 amino acids. The V and J ends lost 0 bases and 4 bases respectively, with 7 bases between them. CDR3 loop: CASSQDRWYEQYF. As DNA, the CDR3 is TGCGCCAGCAGCCAAGATCGGTGGTACGAGCAGTACTTC.

Notes on this clonotype: A read error is possible here, since a much larger clone lies one base away. The limits of the CDR3 on the DNA are not certain, so only TCRdb's listed CDR3 is given. V and J are TRBV4-1 and TRBJ1-2; the table's D call of TRBD1 was not tested on the DNA. Germline CDR1 reads MGHRA; CDR2 reads YSYEKL. The CDR3 spans 15 residues, counting both ends. The chain's CDR3 is CASSQEAQGSYGCTF.

This clonotype was detected only a few times. The rearrangement links TRBV15 to TRBJ1-1; D remains ambiguous. V lost 0 bases, J lost 4 bases, and 9 bases lay in between. The germline V gene has CDR1 LNHNV and CDR2 YYDKDF (reference sequence). The CDR3 sequence is 14 residues long. The CDR3: CATSRDRASTEAFF. The DNA of the CDR3 is TGTGCCACCAGCAGAGATCGGGCCAGCACTGAAGCTTTCTTT. Drawing the rest from reference TRBV15 and TRBJ1-1, the complete variable domain is DAMVIQNPRYQVTQFGKPVTLSCSQTLNHNVMYWYQQKSSQAPKLLFHYYDKDFNNEADTPDNFQSRRPNTSFCFLDIRSPGLGDTAMYLCATSRDRASTEAFFGQGTRLTVV.

The rearrangement joins TRBV7-9 to TRBJ1-1, with D tentatively TRBD1 (5 bases). The CDR3 runs 15 residues. The germline gives CDR1 SEHNR, CDR2 FQNEAQ (reference sequence). V was clipped by 0 bases and J by 7 bases, with 15 bases between them. In DNA, the CDR3 is TGTGCCAGCAGCTTAGCGCCCCCAGGGACTAATGAAGCTTTCTTT. Translation: CASSLAPPGTNEAFF. Variable domain in full (rest from reference TRBV7-9 and TRBJ1-1): DTGVSQNPRHKITKRGQNVTFRCDPISEHNRLYWYRQTLGQGPEFLTYFQNEAQLEKSRLLSDRFSAERPKGSFSTLEIQRTEQGDSAMYLCASSLAPPGTNEAFFGQGTRLTVV.

The chain uses TRBV4-2 and TRBJ1-6; D may be TRBD1 (5 bases). The CDR3 consists of 18 residues. From germline, CDR1 is LGHNA and CDR2 YNFKEQ. V was shortened by 0 bases and J by 5 bases, with 17 bases between the two germline ends. CDR3 loop: CASSQETGFGANNSPLHF. DNA of the CDR3: TGTGCCAGCAGCCAAGAAACGGGGTTCGGGGCGAATAATTCACCCCTCCACTTT.

This clonotype was counted at least ten times. The chain uses TRBV7-2 and TRBJ2-2; 8 bases line up with TRBD1. After removal of 6 bases from V and 0 bases from J, the junction contained 6 bases not matched to a gene. The CDR3 spans 16 residues. Germline loops: CDR1 SGHTA, CDR2 FQGNSA. The CDR3 region has the DNA TGTGCCAGCAGTTACCAGGGGGCCGCGAACACCGGGGAGCTGTTTTTT. Protein product: CASSYQGAANTGELFF. Together with reference TRBV7-2 and TRBJ2-2, the CDR3 gives the full variable domain: GAGVSQSPSNKVTEKGKDVELRCDPISGHTALYWYRQSLGQGLEFLIYFQGNSAPDKSGLPSDRFSAERTGGSVSTLTIQRTQQEDSAVYLCASSYQGAANTGELFFGEGSRLTVL.

This clonotype was seen repeatedly, ten times or more. V gene TRBV6-5 combines with J gene TRBJ1-2; 8 bases align to TRBD1. Germline CDR1 MNHEY, CDR2 SVGAGI. This CDR3 is built from 11 residues. CDR3 coding DNA: TGTGCAACCAGGACAGGGAATGGCTACACCTTC. It encodes CATRTGNGYTF.